This T cell receptor (beta chain) is drawn from a study of T cell responses to AZD1222 COVID-19 vaccine. Data came from immunoSEQ multiplex PCR; TCRdb stores just in-frame clones and leaves some out. The table lists 100,000 to 120,000 clones, 70% to 90% of them singletons. The CDR3 runs 13 residues. V shed 0 bases and J shed 2 bases, with 5 bases lying between them. The germline gives CDR1 KGHSH, CDR2 LQKENI. The TCR sequence derives from an adult in good health. The chain uses TRBV18 and TRBJ2-7; D is undetermined. This specimen was peripheral blood, taken on day 0 of AZD1222 vaccination. The DNA of the CDR3 is TGTGCCAGCTCACCACCCCAGACCTACGAGCAGTACTTC. Amino acids: CASSPPQTYEQYF. Looking up the rest from reference TRBV18 and TRBJ2-7 gives the full variable domain: NAGVMQNPRHLVRRRGQEARLRCSPMKGHSHVYWYRQLPEEGLKFMVYLQKENIIDESGMPKERFSAEFPKEGPSILRIQQVVRGDSAAYFCASSPPQTYEQYFGPGTRLTVT.